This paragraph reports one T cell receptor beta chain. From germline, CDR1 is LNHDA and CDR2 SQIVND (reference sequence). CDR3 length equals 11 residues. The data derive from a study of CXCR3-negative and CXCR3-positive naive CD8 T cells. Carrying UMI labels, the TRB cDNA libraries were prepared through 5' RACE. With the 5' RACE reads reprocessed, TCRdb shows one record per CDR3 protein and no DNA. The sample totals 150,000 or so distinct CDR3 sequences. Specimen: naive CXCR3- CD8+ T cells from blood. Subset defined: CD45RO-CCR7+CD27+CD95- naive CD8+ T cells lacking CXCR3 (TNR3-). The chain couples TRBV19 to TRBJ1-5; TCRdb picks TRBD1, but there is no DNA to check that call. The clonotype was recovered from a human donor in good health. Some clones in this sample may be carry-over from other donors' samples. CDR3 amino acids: CASSIPGAQHF.